This passage covers 30 T cell receptor beta chains from one sample sequenced in a study of CD8+CD57+ T cells in acquired aplastic anemia. Genomic DNA constituted the template upon which TCR beta VDJ and CDR3 profiling was performed. Using its own MiXCR run on the reads, TCRdb lists one record per CDR3 protein. The sample has hundreds of thousands of distinct CDR3 sequences, more than 45% seen once. Sequenced patients had shown CD8+CD57+ cell expansion by flow cytometry. Sequenced material: sorted CD4+, CD8+, or CD8+CD57+ T cells (not recorded which) from PBMCs. These receptors all stem from a human donor with aplastic anemia.

CDR3 coding DNA: TGTGCCAGCAGCTTGGATCTACAGGGCCACGAGCAGTACTTC. Protein product: CASSLDLQGHEQYF. The rearrangement uses TRBV7-9 and TRBJ2-7; perhaps TRBD1 as D (6 bases). The V end was cut by 3 bases, the J end by 5 bases, with 14 bases between. Per germline, CDR1 SEHNR and CDR2 FQNEAQ (reference sequence). The CDR3 has 14 residues.

The sample holds many counts of this clonotype. V and J are TRBV13 and TRBJ1-1; D is unresolved. The CDR3 has 11 residues. The V gene's germline CDR1 is PRHDT and CDR2 FYEKMQ (reference sequence). Trimming took 3 bases from V and 10 from J, leaving 9 bases between them. The CDR3 DNA sequence: TGTGCCAGCAGCTTGCACTCCGGAGCTTTCTTT. Its translation is CASSLHSGAFF.

This sequence joins TRBV20-1 and TRBJ2-2; no firm D call. The CDR3 sequence is 13 residues long. CDR1 is DFQATT, CDR2 SNEGSKA, per germline (reference sequence). Between the trimmed V and J ends, which lost 4 bases and 1 base, there was a span of 7 bases. DNA for the CDR3: TGCAGTGCTACACAACGGAACACCGGGGAGCTGTTTTTT. Translating gives CSATQRNTGELFF.

This clonotype has only one observation. The chain is built from TRBV20-1 and TRBJ1-3, with D possibly TRBD1 on 5 matching bases. V lost 6 bases to trimming and J lost 0 bases, with 21 bases between them. CDR3 length: 17 residues. CDR1 DFQATT and CDR2 SNEGSKA come from the germline V gene (reference sequence). In nucleotides, the CDR3 is TGCAGTGCAGGGCGGGACCGTCGATTGAGCTCTGGAAACACCATATATTTT. It translates to CSAGRDRRLSSGNTIYF.

This clonotype has just a few counts. A much larger clone is a single base away; this may be a read error. The V call is TRBV9, the J call TRBJ2-1, with D perhaps matching TRBD2 (6 bases). Looked up from germline, CDR1 is SGDLS and CDR2 is YYNGEE. This CDR3 is built from 16 residues. CDR3 amino acids: CASSVFAGRPYNEQLF. DNA of the CDR3: TGTGCCAGCAGCGTATTTGCGGGGAGGCCTTACAATGAGCAGCTCTTC.

The DNA for the CDR3 is TGTGCCAGTAGTACTAGGGTAGGGACTGAAAAACTGTTTTTT. Translating it yields CASSTRVGTEKLFF. The chain joins TRBV19 to TRBJ1-4; maybe TRBD1 (5 bases). V shed 4 bases and J shed 7 bases, with 13 bases lying between them. The CDR3 totals 14 residues. The V gene's germline CDR1 is LNHDA and CDR2 SQIVND (reference sequence).

The CDR3 is CASSSVGGEQFF. CDR3 in DNA: TGTGCCAGCAGCTCCGTTGGCGGCGAGCAGTTCTTC. The gene calls are TRBV7-2 and TRBJ2-1, with no clear D. This CDR3 contains 12 residues. CDR1 is SGHTA, CDR2 FQGNSA, per germline. Deletions cut 4 bases from V and 10 bases from J, with 11 bases between.

This clonotype has more than one count but fewer than ten. The chain is built from TRBV28 and TRBJ2-1; D not resolved. The germline V gene has CDR1 MDHEN and CDR2 SYDVKM. The V and J ends lost 3 bases and 3 bases respectively, with 6 bases between them. The CDR3 is made up of 13 amino acids. CDR3 bases: TGTGCCAGCAGTTTCCTCCGCTACAATGAGCAGTTCTTC. It yields the protein CASSFLRYNEQFF.

The chain combines TRBV7-9 with TRBJ2-3, with 12 bases matching TRBD2. The CDR3 is 17 amino acids. The germline CDR1 and CDR2 sequences are SEHNR and FQNEAQ (reference sequence). J lost 4 bases, V lost 5 bases, and 10 bases had no gene match. In nucleotides, the CDR3 is TGTGCCAGCAGCCCACCCGGACTAGCGGGGCGTGCAGATACGCAGTATTTT. Translation: CASSPPGLAGRADTQYF.

The rearrangement uses TRBV25-1 and TRBJ2-2; D remains ambiguous. Germline loops: CDR1 MGHDK, CDR2 SYGVNS. This CDR3 has 14 residues. The V and J ends lost 4 bases and 5 bases respectively, with 11 bases between them. The CDR3 DNA sequence: TGTGCCAGCAGTGCACCTTTAGCAACCGGGGAGCTGTTTTTT. Translated, it gives CASSAPLATGELFF.

The chain employs TRBV19 and TRBJ1-5, with TRBD1 matching 7 bases. Germline lookup yields CDR1 LNHDA and CDR2 SQIVND (reference sequence). The junction had 8 bases not matched to a gene; V was cut back by 10 bases and J by 5 bases. The CDR3 extends over 13 amino acids. The CDR3 spells CATDQGDDQPQHF. The CDR3 DNA reads TGTGCCACAGACCAGGGGGATGATCAGCCCCAGCATTTT.

This clonotype showed up many times. The chain links TRBV20-1 to TRBJ2-1; 9 nucleotides line up with TRBD2. V was clipped by 0 bases and J by 5 bases; unmatched bases: 8. The CDR3 runs to 16 residues. In germline, CDR1 is DFQATT, CDR2 SNEGSKA (reference sequence). This chain's CDR3 is CSARDTGRLADNEQFF. DNA for the CDR3: TGCAGTGCTAGAGATACGGGGCGACTAGCGGACAATGAGCAGTTCTTC.

V usage is TRBV7-2 and J usage is TRBJ2-7; 7 bases agree with TRBD1. This CDR3 has 13 residues. Germline V lookup: CDR1 SGHTA, CDR2 FQGNSA. Trimming took 1 base from V and 13 from J; bases not matched to a gene: 10. In DNA, the CDR3 is TGTGCCAGCAGCTTAGTTGAAGCGACAGGGCTATACTTC. This sequence encodes CASSLVEATGLYF.

For this clonotype: Possible read error: a much larger clone is one base away. For the CDR3, the DNA is TGTGCCAGCAGTGCCAACTCTGGGGCCGACGTCCTGACTTTC. This sequence encodes CASSANSGADVLTF. This chain links TRBV6-4 with TRBJ2-6, with D possibly TRBD1 on 5 matching bases. Germline V gives CDR1 MRHNA, CDR2 SNTAGT. This CDR3 region has 14 residues.

This chain uses TRBV20-1 with TRBJ1-6, with TRBD1 as a possible D gene (6 bases). Germline V CDR1 and CDR2: DFQATT, SNEGSKA (reference sequence). The CDR3 is 15 amino acids. Trimming removed 6 bases from V and 7 bases from J, with 19 bases in between. In DNA form, the CDR3 reads TGCAGTGCGCATAACCGAGGGGGAGTCAATTCACCCCTCCACTTT. It yields the protein CSAHNRGGVNSPLHF.

This clonotype was counted at least ten times. The DNA of the CDR3 is TGTGCCAGCAGCGGAGGGGGTATCTACAATGAGCAGTTCTTC. This encodes CASSGGGIYNEQFF. The chain is built from TRBV9 and TRBJ2-1; a possible D gene is TRBD1 (6 bases). Per the germline V gene, CDR1 is SGDLS and CDR2 is YYNGEE. V shed 3 bases and J shed 3 bases, with 10 bases lying between them. The CDR3 runs to 14 residues.

This clonotype was picked up many times. This rearrangement joins TRBV27 to TRBJ1-6; weak D call: TRBD1 (6 bases). Germline assignment: CDR1 MNHEY and CDR2 SMNVEV (reference sequence). V was clipped by 0 bases and J by 8 bases, with 11 bases between them. The CDR3 spans 15 residues. The CDR3 reads CASSLSGGGDSPLHF. CDR3 nucleotides: TGTGCCAGCAGTTTATCGGGGGGCGGTGATTCACCCCTCCACTTT.

This clonotype was seen at least ten times. The rearrangement uses TRBV5-1 and TRBJ2-7, with a tentative D call TRBD1 (6 bases). V lost 0 bases, J lost 6 bases, and 19 bases lay in between. The CDR3 is made up of 16 amino acids. Germline V lookup: CDR1 SGHRS, CDR2 YFSETQ. CDR3 loop: CASSLDVVPGEGEQYF. The CDR3, as DNA: TGCGCCAGCAGCTTGGATGTGGTACCAGGGGAAGGCGAGCAGTACTTC.

The CDR3 sequence: CASSSGGLQSQHF. CDR3 DNA sequence: TGTGCCAGCAGCTCAGGGGGACTACAGTCCCAGCATTTT. The chain couples TRBV7-3 to TRBJ1-5; 7 bases are shared with TRBD1. Germline lookup yields CDR1 SGHTA and CDR2 FQGTGA. This CDR3 contains 13 residues. With V trimmed by 4 bases and J by 11 bases, 8 bases remained unmatched.

This clonotype showed up many times. V is TRBV7-6 and J is TRBJ2-1; possibly TRBD2 for D (6 bases). This CDR3 is built from 16 residues. Germline lookup yields CDR1 SGHVS and CDR2 FNYEAQ. V was shortened by 5 bases and J by 5 bases, with 19 bases between the two germline ends. CDR3 DNA sequence: TGTGCCAGCAGCCTGTTCGGCGGCGGGGCTAACAATGAGCAGTTCTTC. As protein: CASSLFGGGANNEQFF. Using reference TRBV7-6 and TRBJ2-1 for the parts outside the CDR3, the full variable domain is GAGVSQSPRYKVTKRGQDVALRCDPISGHVSLYWYRQALGQGPEFLTYFNYEAQQDKSGLPNDRFSAERPEGSISTLTIQRTEQRDSAMYRCASSLFGGGANNEQFFGPGTRLTVL.

CDR3 in DNA: TGTGCCAGCAGTGGGGACCCAGGGGGTGGAAATCAGCCCCAGCATTTT. Its translation: CASSGDPGGGNQPQHF. The V gene is TRBV2, the J gene TRBJ1-5; 7 nucleotides agree with TRBD1. Germline V CDR1 and CDR2: SNHLY, FYNNEI. V was pared by 4 bases and J by 4 bases, with 10 bases of the junction left unmatched. The CDR3 runs to 16 residues.

This clonotype was counted at least ten times. The chain couples TRBV25-1 to TRBJ1-5; 8 nucleotides match TRBD1. This CDR3 is 17 amino acids long. V shed 4 bases, J shed 0 bases, and the junction held 8 bases outside the gene matches. CDR1 is MGHDK, CDR2 SYGVNS, per germline. The CDR3 loop reads CASSGPGTGGSNQPQHF. The CDR3 nucleotides are TGTGCCAGCAGTGGCCCCGGGACAGGTGGTAGCAATCAGCCCCAGCATTTT.

This clonotype was seen a few times. The chain recombines TRBV5-1 with TRBJ1-3; TRBD1 might be the D (5 bases). The V gene's germline CDR1 is SGHRS and CDR2 YFSETQ. V was pared by 0 bases and J by 3 bases, with 10 bases between. CDR3 length: 15 amino acids. This chain's CDR3 is CASSLEGRIGNTIYF. CDR3 in DNA: TGCGCCAGCAGCTTGGAGGGGCGGATTGGAAACACCATATATTTT.

Notes on this clonotype: Since the CDR3 does not end with the conserved phenylalanine or tryptophan, this likely comes from a read error. The chain recombines TRBV6-2 or TRBV6-3 with TRBJ2-3; a possible D gene is TRBD2 (6 bases). V dropped 2 bases and J dropped 1 base, with 10 bases sitting between them. Germline V gene sequence: CDR1 MNHEY, CDR2 SVGEGT. The CDR3 sequence is 15 residues long. In DNA, the CDR3 is TGTGCCAGCAGTTACGAAGGACTACGCACAGATACGCAGTATCTT. The encoded protein is CASSYEGLRTDTQYL.

The gene calls are TRBV28 and TRBJ1-3; D uncertain. Per the germline V gene, CDR1 is MDHEN and CDR2 is SYDVKM. Trimming left V 3 bases short and J 0 bases short, with 12 bases between. The CDR3 runs to 16 residues. The DNA of the CDR3 is TGTGCCAGCAGTTTTATCTCGGCAGGCTCTGGAAACACCATATATTTT. It translates to CASSFISAGSGNTIYF.

This chain uses TRBV7-9 with TRBJ1-2; 8 positions match TRBD1. The V gene's germline CDR1 is SEHNR and CDR2 FQNEAQ (reference sequence). The CDR3 runs 14 residues. Losses at the gene ends were 6 bases for V and 3 bases for J; bases not matched to a gene: 6. Here the CDR3 reads CASRRGQGYYGYTF. The CDR3 DNA sequence: TGTGCCAGCAGGAGAGGACAGGGCTACTATGGCTACACCTTC.

This clonotype has a count of ten or more. V is TRBV10-3 and J is TRBJ2-3; maybe TRBD1 (5 bases). V was shortened by 3 bases and J by 4 bases, with 11 bases between the two germline ends. Germline V gene sequence: CDR1 ENHRY, CDR2 SYGVKD. The length of the CDR3 is 14 residues. CDR3 sequence: CAISDRASADTQYF. In nucleotides, the CDR3 is TGTGCCATCAGTGACAGGGCCAGCGCAGATACGCAGTATTTT.

A few counts support this clonotype. The chain uses TRBV19 and TRBJ1-1; TRBD1 agrees at 7 bases. CDR1 LNHDA and CDR2 SQIVND come from the germline V gene (reference sequence). This CDR3 has 13 amino acids. Trimming cost V 10 bases and J 5 bases; bases outside gene matches: 10. CDR3 nucleotides: TGTGCCACCAGGACAGGCCTGAGGACTGAAGCTTTCTTT. It codes for CATRTGLRTEAFF.

The chain links TRBV2 to TRBJ1-2, with D tentatively TRBD1 (5 bases). Per the germline V gene, CDR1 is SNHLY and CDR2 is FYNNEI. V lost 9 bases and J 3 bases, leaving 14 bases between the germline ends. The CDR3 length is 13 residues. In DNA, the CDR3 is TGTGCCAGGCACGGGACGGAGGACTATGGCTACACCTTC. Encoded protein: CARHGTEDYGYTF.

The rearrangement uses TRBV12-3 or TRBV12-4 and TRBJ2-7; no firm D call. The CDR3 extends over 14 amino acids. The ends were cut back, 6 bases at V and 2 bases at J, with 14 bases in the middle. The CDR3 nucleotides read TGTGCCAGCAGCCGCCCGCCGGTTGCCTACGAGCAGTACTTC. Protein: CASSRPPVAYEQYF.